One sample yielded the 6 T cell receptor beta chains listed below, sequenced in a study of shared clonotypes between healthy human individuals. The repertoire was sequenced with immunoSEQ multiplex PCR; TCRdb's copy has only in-frame clones and lacks some. The sample shows about 600,000 clones, about 96% of them seen only once. Source material: naive CD4+ T cells sorted from blood. As to subset: CD45RA+ positively selected. Receptor source: a woman aged 30 to 39 in good health.

The rearrangement links TRBV14 to TRBJ2-2; D call uncertain. This CDR3 is built from 14 residues. Germline V CDR1 and CDR2: SGHDN, FVKESK. Trimming shortened V by 3 bases and J by 4 bases, and 9 bases separated the two germline ends. CDR3 amino acids: CASSQELRTGELFF. CDR3 DNA: TGTGCCAGCAGCCAGGAGCTACGCACCGGGGAGCTGTTTTTT.

The V and J genes are TRBV6-4 and TRBJ1-2; tentative D call: TRBD1 (5 bases). CDR1 is MRHNA and CDR2 is SNTAGT in the germline V gene. V lost 4 bases to trimming and J lost 2 bases, with 8 bases between them. The CDR3 is made up of 13 amino acids. The CDR3 DNA sequence: TGTGCCAGCAGTGTAGGGGTAAACTATGGCTACACCTTC. Translating gives CASSVGVNYGYTF.

This sequence joins TRBV9 and TRBJ2-7, with TRBD2 identical over 14 bases. Germline CDR1 SGDLS, CDR2 YYNGEE. This CDR3 region has 15 residues. Germline trimming cut 3 bases from V and 6 bases from J; bases unmatched to any gene: 5. CDR3 amino acids: CASSAGLAGAVEQYF. The DNA for the CDR3 is TGTGCCAGCAGCGCGGGACTAGCGGGAGCGGTCGAGCAGTACTTC. Filled out from reference TRBV9 and TRBJ2-7, the complete variable domain reads DSGVTQTPKHLITATGQRVTLRCSPRSGDLSVYWYQQSLDQGLQFLIQYYNGEERAKGNILERFSAQQFPDLHSELNLSSLELGDSALYFCASSAGLAGAVEQYFGPGTRLTVT.

This clone was seen more than once but under ten times. Other nucleotide sequences from this sample produce the same CDR3. The J gene is TRBJ2-7, the V gene TRBV5-1, with TRBD1 as a possible D gene (5 bases). The CDR3 has 14 residues. Deletions cut 0 bases from V and 3 bases from J, with 10 bases between. Germline V lookup: CDR1 SGHRS, CDR2 YFSETQ. DNA of the CDR3: TGCGCCAGCAGCTTGGACGCAGGGATCTACGAGCAGTACTTC. Translated: CASSLDAGIYEQYF. Full variable domain (rest looked up from reference TRBV5-1 and TRBJ2-7): KAGVTQTPRYLIKTRGQQVTLSCSPISGHRSVSWYQQTPGQGLQFLFEYFSETQRNKGNFPGRFSGRQFSNSRSEMNVSTLELGDSALYLCASSLDAGIYEQYFGPGTRLTVT.

The gene calls are TRBV7-9 and TRBJ2-1, with 11 bases that match TRBD1. The CDR3 loop spans 15 amino acids. The germline gives CDR1 SEHNR, CDR2 FQNEAQ (reference sequence). V lost 5 bases to trimming and J lost 4 bases; unmatched junction nucleotides: 4. In nucleotides, the CDR3 is TGTGCCAGCAGCACCGGACAGGGGGCGTACAATGAGCAGTTCTTC. It specifies CASSTGQGAYNEQFF.

The genes are TRBV2 and TRBJ2-1, with D unresolved. V was trimmed by 4 bases and J by 9 bases, leaving 7 bases between them. The CDR3 consists of 11 residues. Germline V gene sequence: CDR1 SNHLY, CDR2 FYNNEI. The CDR3 region has the DNA TGTGCCAGCAGTGTTGTTGCTGAGCAGTTCTTC. Protein product: CASSVVAEQFF.